This TCR beta chain was sequenced during a study of radiotherapy plus CTLA-4 blockade in lung cancer. Remarks on this clone: The antigen is undetermined.

CDR1 is SGHVS and CDR2 is FNYEAQ in the germline V gene. The CDR3 consists of 15 residues. Germline trimming cut 3 bases from V and 2 bases from J; bases unmatched to any gene: 3. Some clones are missing from TCRdb's copy, which holds only in-frame ones; the method was immunoSEQ multiplex PCR. In the table there are approximately 97,000 clones, 83% of which are singletons. Study-wide results and limits: Some TCR clones had been derived from tumors. These clones expanded in peripheral blood after radiotherapy plus ipilimumab.

This specimen consisted of peripheral blood, obtained from a patient treated with radiotherapy plus ipilimumab. The sequence came from a human donor with non-small cell lung cancer who had stable disease on radiotherapy plus ipilimumab. The chain uses TRBV7-6 and TRBJ2-5; TRBD2 aligns across 10 bases. This chain's CDR3 is CASSLGTSAQETQYF. CDR3 coding DNA: TGTGCCAGCAGCTTGGGGACTAGCGCACAAGAGACCCAGTACTTC.